A selection of T cell receptor beta chains follows, all from one sample in a study of T cells in Graves' hyperthyroidism and ophthalmopathy. TCRdb re-derived calls from the multiplex PCR reads in MiXCR, one entry per CDR3 protein. The sample records about 640,000 distinct CDR3 sequences, roughly 20% being singletons. The specimen was blood. The receptors originated from a man aged 25-40 years with Graves' ophthalmopathy. CDR3s include the opening cysteine and the closing phenylalanine or tryptophan. A D gene is named only where the DNA matches it firmly. The listing skips clone size in some rows; elsewhere it reads once, few, many or a size class.

clone size,J gene,V gene,D gene,CDR3 DNA,CDR3 protein
-,TRBJ2-5,TRBV10-3,-,TGTGCCATCAGTGAGGGGCCAAAAGAGACCCAGTACTTC,CAISEGPKETQYF
many,TRBJ1-1,TRBV27,-,TGTGCCAGCAGTTTATCATCGGCCGTTCATCTACTTAGGGGGAACACTGAAGCTTTCTTT,CASSLSSAVHLLRGNTEAFF
few,TRBJ2-1,TRBV7-3,TRBD2,TGTGCCAGCAGCATGGCTAGCGGGGGAATAGATAATGAGCAGTTCTTC,CASSMASGGIDNEQFF
many,TRBJ2-5,TRBV7-3,-,TGTGCCAGCAGCTTAACCCCGTCGGGGACCCAGTACTTC,CASSLTPSGTQYF
few,TRBJ1-1,TRBV15,-,TGTGCCACCAGCAGAGATCTCGGCCGGAACACTGAAGCTTTCTTT,CATSRDLGRNTEAFF
-,TRBJ2-4,TRBV15,TRBD1,TGTGCCACCAGCAGAGAGAGGGGGCTAGCCAAAAACATTCAGTACTTC,CATSRERGLAKNIQYF
-,TRBJ2-5,TRBV24-1,-,TGTGCCACCAGTGGTGATATTCAAGAGACCCAGTACTTC,CATSGDIQETQYF
-,TRBJ1-1,TRBV7-9,-,TGTGCCAGCAGCTTAGCGCAGGGAGAAACTGAAGCTTTCTTT,CASSLAQGETEAFF
-,TRBJ1-1,TRBV6-1,-,TGTGCCAGCAAACGGCAAGTGAGCACTGAAGCTTTCTTT,CASKRQVSTEAFF
many,TRBJ2-7,TRBV12-3/TRBV12-4,-,TGTGCCAGCGGCAGGGGGGGACACCAGTACGAGCAGTACTTC,CASGRGGHQYEQYF
-,TRBJ2-1,TRBV3-1,-,TGTGCCAGCAGCCCGCAGCCCTACGATCTAGATGAGCAGTTCTTC,CASSPQPYDLDEQFF
-,TRBJ2-3,TRBV7-3,TRBD1,TGTGCCAGCAGCTTGACAGGGTCCACCACCACAGATACGCAGTATTTT,CASSLTGSTTTDTQYF
-,TRBJ2-1,TRBV2,-,TGTGCCAGCAGGTGGGACTCGAGCTCCTACAATGAGCAGTTCTTC,CASRWDSSSYNEQFF
-,TRBJ2-1,TRBV28,TRBD1,TGTGCCAGCAGCCTCCCGGGACAGTCATACAATGAGCAGTTCTTC,CASSLPGQSYNEQFF
few,TRBJ2-1,TRBV3-1,-,TGTGCCAGCAGCCAAGAACCCAATGAGCAGTTCTTC,CASSQEPNEQFF
-,TRBJ2-7,TRBV5-1,-,TGCGCCAGCTCCTCGCCCGGGGACTCCTCCTACGAGCAGTACTTC,CASSSPGDSSYEQYF
few,TRBJ2-1,TRBV30,TRBD1,TGTGCCTGGAGTCGGGGGACAGGGGGTATCAATGAGCAGTTCTTC,CAWSRGTGGINEQFF
few,TRBJ2-1,TRBV6-4,TRBD2,TGTGCCAGCAGGCCAGCGGGAGGGCCTGGTGAGCAGTTCTTC,CASRPAGGPGEQFF
few,TRBJ2-7,TRBV20-1,-,TGCAGTGCTAACGACGGATCCTACGAGCAGTACTTC,CSANDGSYEQYF
-,TRBJ2-3,TRBV18,-,TGTGCCAGCTCAGGGGTGACGACGAGAGGAGATACGCAGTATTTT,CASSGVTTRGDTQYF
-,TRBJ2-2,TRBV7-9,-,TGTGCCAGCATCCAAGACATATTGACCGGGGAGCTGTTTTTT,CASIQDILTGELFF
-,TRBJ1-6,TRBV10-2,-,TGCGCCAGCAGTGAGGACGGGGGGTCTTCACCCCTCCACTTT,CASSEDGGSSPLHF
-,TRBJ1-1,TRBV29-1,-,TGCAGCGTTGATAGTCTCGTACAGGACGCCACTGAAGCTTTCTTT,CSVDSLVQDATEAFF
many,TRBJ1-1,TRBV10-3,-,TGTGCCATCAGTGGGACATCGACCACTGAAGCTTTCTTT,CAISGTSTTEAFF
many,TRBJ1-5,TRBV28,-,TGTGCCAGCAGCCCGTCTTTTCAGCCCCAGCATTTT,CASSPSFQPQHF
few,TRBJ2-2,TRBV6-2/TRBV6-3,TRBD1,TGTGCCAGCAGTTACAGACAAGGGGGCAACACCGGGGAGCTGTTTTTT,CASSYRQGGNTGELFF
many,TRBJ1-1,TRBV18,-,TGTGCCAGCTCACAGAAGGGACCGACTGAGGTGATGAACACTGAAGCTTTCTTT,CASSQKGPTEVMNTEAFF
-,TRBJ2-7,TRBV4-1,-,TGCGCCAGCAGCCAAGCCGAAAGTCACCCCTACGAGCAGTACTTC,CASSQAESHPYEQYF
many,TRBJ1-1,TRBV9,-,TGTGCCAGCAGCTTATCTCATGCCAACACTGAAGCTTTCTTT,CASSLSHANTEAFF
-,TRBJ2-3,TRBV18,-,TGTGCCAGCTCAAAGGGTTCGCAGAGCACAGATACGCAGTATTTT,CASSKGSQSTDTQYF
few,TRBJ1-6,TRBV6-1,-,TGTGCCAGCAGTGAATTTCGTTCACAAGGAAATTCACCCCTCCACTTT,CASSEFRSQGNSPLHF
once,TRBJ1-2,TRBV12-3/TRBV12-4,-,TGTGCCAGCAGTTTAGCCCTCGACCCAGGATATGGCTACACCTTC,CASSLALDPGYGYTF
-,TRBJ2-7,TRBV15,-,TGTGCCACCAGCAGAGAGAATTCCGGCCCCTACGAGCAGTACTTC,CATSRENSGPYEQYF
-,TRBJ1-2,TRBV12-3/TRBV12-4,-,TGTGCCAGCAGTCTCGGGGCCCCTCCTAACTATGGCTACACCTTC,CASSLGAPPNYGYTF
few,TRBJ2-5,TRBV11-1,-,TGTGCCAGCACCCAGGACGGATTCGGGGAGACCCAGTACTTC,CASTQDGFGETQYF
-,TRBJ2-3,TRBV9,-,TGTGCCAGCAGCGTAGCTAGTCCCACAGATACGCAGTATTTT,CASSVASPTDTQYF
-,TRBJ1-1,TRBV5-1,-,TGCGCCAGCAGCCCCGGCTCGATGGGAGCGGAGAACACTGAAGCTTTCTTT,CASSPGSMGAENTEAFF
-,TRBJ2-2,TRBV4-2,-,TGTGCCAGCAGCCAATCATGGGGACGATCGAACACCGGGGAGCTGTTTTTT,CASSQSWGRSNTGELFF
few,TRBJ2-3,TRBV11-2,TRBD2,TGTGCCAGCAGCTCCCGGGGACTAGCGGGAGTTACTTCTAGCACAGATACGCAGTATTTT,CASSSRGLAGVTSSTDTQYF
-,TRBJ2-3,TRBV4-1,-,TGCGCCAGCAGCCAAGCCAGTAGCACAGATACGCAGTATTTT,CASSQASSTDTQYF
-,TRBJ2-6,TRBV3-1,TRBD1,TGTGCCAGCAGCCAACAGGGGGCAAGCGGGGCCAACGTCCTGACTTTC,CASSQQGASGANVLTF
few,TRBJ2-2,TRBV12-3/TRBV12-4,-,TGTGCCAGCAAACCGGGGATAGGCACCGGGGAGCTGTTTTTT,CASKPGIGTGELFF
many,TRBJ1-2,TRBV5-6,TRBD1,TGTGCCAGCAGCTTCCCAGGGGGCATGGATGGCTACACCTTC,CASSFPGGMDGYTF
few,TRBJ2-2,TRBV20-1,-,TGCAGTGCTAGAACTCACCTAGCGCGTTACACCGGGGAGCTGTTTTTT,CSARTHLARYTGELFF
-,TRBJ1-5,TRBV19,TRBD1,TGTGCCAGTATCATCGACAGGGTGCGTCAGCCCCAGCATTTT,CASIIDRVRQPQHF
-,TRBJ2-3,TRBV28,-,TGTGCCAGCAGACATCCGTGGCGGGAAGAGGACACAGATACGCAGTATTTT,CASRHPWREEDTDTQYF
-,TRBJ2-3,TRBV20-1,-,TGCAGTGAAAGGCGGGGCGGCACAGATACGCAGTATTTT,CSERRGGTDTQYF
-,TRBJ2-7,TRBV20-1,-,TGCAGTGCTAGAGGGGGGTTTCTTATCCACGAGCAGTACTTC,CSARGGFLIHEQYF
once,TRBJ2-1,TRBV12-3/TRBV12-4,-,TGTGCCAGCAGTGCCGGGACTGGGGGTTGGGATGAGCAGTTCTTC,CASSAGTGGWDEQFF
few,TRBJ1-6,TRBV15,TRBD1,TGTGCCACCAGCAGAGCCAGGGGGCATTCACCCCTCCACTTT,CATSRARGHSPLHF
-,TRBJ1-6,TRBV12-3/TRBV12-4,TRBD1,TGTGCCAGAAGACAGGGGTGTTCACCCCTCCACTTT,CARRQGCSPLHF
many,TRBJ2-1,TRBV7-9,-,TGTGCCAGCAGCCCACAGGGTAGCTCCTACAATGAGCAGTTCTTC,CASSPQGSSYNEQFF
many,TRBJ1-2,TRBV6-1,-,TGTGCCAACAGTGAACTTGGGACCCGGGAGGACTATGGCTACACCTTC,CANSELGTREDYGYTF
-,TRBJ1-1,TRBV10-3,TRBD1,TGTGCCATCAGTGCGCTACAGGGGAAGAACACTGAAGCTTTCTTT,CAISALQGKNTEAFF
-,TRBJ1-5,TRBV12-3/TRBV12-4,TRBD1,TGTGCCAGCAGAGCGACAGGGAGGAATCAGCCCCAGCATTTT,CASRATGRNQPQHF